This is a list of T cell receptor beta chains from one sample in a study of blood T cell repertoires in COVID-19. Produced via immunoSEQ multiplex PCR; TCRdb's table is partial and in-frame only. Of some 250,000 clones detected, roughly 89% appear once; the ten largest clones hold 4%. Sample: PBMCs or T cells enriched from blood (not recorded which). The source of these receptors is a young woman with acute COVID-19. Each CDR3 is given with its conserved first and last residue. The D gene is left open where the match is weak. Expanded clones are given a class, and other clones once, few, many or no size at all.

v_gene	j_gene	abundance	d_gene	CDR3nt	CDR3aa
TRBV6-8	TRBJ1-6	once	TRBD1	TGTGCCAGCAGTTACCGCCCGACAGGGGGGTATTCACCCCTCCACTTT	CASSYRPTGGYSPLHF
TRBV6-5	TRBJ1-3	-	-	TGTGCCAGCACCCCGCAACGGAACACCATATATTTT	CASTPQRNTIYF
TRBV3-1/TRBV3-2	TRBJ1-1	-	-	TGTGCCAGCAGCCAACCGGATACGACCTTTTTCGGGCGGGACACTGAAGCTTTCTTT	CASSQPDTTFFGRDTEAFF
TRBV2	TRBJ1-1	-	TRBD1	TGTGCCAGCAGGAGGGACAGGGAGTATATAGGCGGCACTGAAGCTTTCTTT	CASRRDREYIGGTEAFF
TRBV5-1	TRBJ2-1	-	TRBD2	TGCGCCAGCAGCCCGGCGCGGGGGGCTTACAATGAGCAGTTCTTC	CASSPARGAYNEQFF
TRBV5-4	TRBJ2-6	-	-	TGTGCCAGCAGCTTGGCAGGCTCTGGGGCCAACGTCCTGACTTTC	CASSLAGSGANVLTF
TRBV5-1	TRBJ2-2	few	-	TGCGCCAGCATGGGCACAGGAACGAACACCGGGGAGCTGTTTTTT	CASMGTGTNTGELFF
TRBV7-9	TRBJ2-1	-	TRBD1	TGTGCCAGCAGCCCGCCCGTGAGGGACAGATACAATGAGCAGTTCTTC	CASSPPVRDRYNEQFF
TRBV2	TRBJ1-1	-	TRBD1	TGTGCCTCTAGGGACAGGGAGGCCACTGAAGCTTTCTTT	CASRDREATEAFF
TRBV7-2	TRBJ1-1	-	TRBD1	TGTGCCAGCACCTGGGACAGGAACACTGAAGCTTTCTTT	CASTWDRNTEAFF
TRBV3-1/TRBV3-2	TRBJ2-1	once	TRBD2	TGTGCCAGCAGCCAAGATCGTAGCGGGGGGTCCTACAATGAGCAGTTCTTC	CASSQDRSGGSYNEQFF
TRBV7-2	TRBJ1-1	-	-	TGTGCCAGCAGCCTACCCGTAAACACTGAAGCTTTCTTT	CASSLPVNTEAFF
TRBV6-6	TRBJ2-6	-	-	TGTGCCAGCAGTTACCGGTCAGAGGCTGGGGCCAACGTCCTGACTTTC	CASSYRSEAGANVLTF
TRBV19	TRBJ2-5	-	TRBD2	TGTGCCAGCCGAGCGGGGACGTTTCAAGAGACCCAGTACTTC	CASRAGTFQETQYF
TRBV28	TRBJ2-7	-	TRBD1	TGTGCCAGCAGTCCCGGCCCCGGGACAGGGGACAACGAGCAGTACTTC	CASSPGPGTGDNEQYF
TRBV9	TRBJ2-7	-	-	TGTGCCAGCAGCCTAGGTAGGACAGCCTACGAGCAGTACTTC	CASSLGRTAYEQYF
TRBV19	TRBJ2-2	once	TRBD1	TGTGCCAGTAGCCCTTCCCGGACAGGGCTTACCGGGGAGCTGTTTTTT	CASSPSRTGLTGELFF
TRBV7-2	TRBJ1-2	-	-	TGTGCCAGCAGCCCGGGGGGGGGCGCGAACTATGGCTACACCTTC	CASSPGGGANYGYTF
TRBV4-1	TRBJ2-3	-	TRBD2	TGCGCCAGCAGCCAAGAAAGCCAGCGGGGGTTCGATACGCAGTATTTT	CASSQESQRGFDTQYF
TRBV3-1/TRBV3-2	TRBJ1-2	-	TRBD1	TGTGCCAGCAGCCCCGACAGGGGAGGCCGTGGCTACACCTTC	CASSPDRGGRGYTF
TRBV6-5	TRBJ1-1	-	TRBD1	TGTGCCAGCAGTTACCTTCAGGGGGGTCTTACAGAAGCTTTCTTT	CASSYLQGGLTEAFF
TRBV3-1/TRBV3-2	TRBJ1-5	-	-	TGTGCCAGCAGCGAACAGAGGGATCAGCCCCAGCATTTT	CASSEQRDQPQHF
TRBV7-9	TRBJ1-4	-	TRBD1	TGTGCCAGCAGCTCACCAGGGGGCAGGAGAGAAAAACTGTTTTTT	CASSSPGGRREKLFF
TRBV2	TRBJ1-6	-	-	TGTGCCAGCAGTGAAGCGGTAGGGAGCTCCTATAATTCACCCCTCCACTTT	CASSEAVGSSYNSPLHF